This T cell receptor beta chain was obtained from a study of cytotoxic CD8 clonotypes in ibrutinib-treated CLL. For the study at large: Included were 11 relapsed/refractory and about 15 treatment-naive patients, of whom fewer than 18 were IGHV unmutated.

The data were produced by immunoSEQ multiplex PCR, yet TCRdb's version contains in-frame clones alone and is incomplete. The data contain 150,000 to 200,000 clones, about two thirds of them seen just once; the ten biggest clones take up over 10%. Concerning this clone: Antigen specificity is unknown.

Study-wide points: Baseline clonality, above age-matched healthy donor levels, tracked circulating CD8+ T-cell counts. Sampling times, which were not matched between the groups, differed between sustained-remission patients and progressing patients. Having risen at ibrutinib response, clonality had fallen back toward baseline by progression.

The receptor was derived from a human donor with chronic lymphocytic leukemia. The sample here was PBMCs, taken after 24 months of ibrutinib treatment.

The DNA for the CDR3 is TGTGCCAGTATGCGACAGGGGGTTGTTGGCTACACCTTC. Residues: CASMRQGVVGYTF. The rearrangement links TRBV19 to TRBJ1-2, with TRBD1 matching over 9 bases. The V gene's germline CDR1 is LNHDA and CDR2 SQIVND (reference sequence). Germline trimming cut 7 bases from V and 7 bases from J; bases unmatched to any gene: 7. There are 13 residues in the CDR3.